This TCR beta chain was captured by sequencing in a study of blood T cell repertoires in COVID-19. For the study at large: The United States, Italy and Spain were the sources of the acute and convalescent COVID-19 samples. Sources were T cells, B-cell-depleted T cells, or PBMCs; the material itself was cDNA or gDNA.

There are 15 residues in the CDR3. Germline V gives CDR1 SGHAT, CDR2 FQNNGV. V trimming: 5 bases; J trimming: 5 bases; junction bases outside the gene matches: 8. In the authors' workflow: Amplification with reference gene primers provided the estimates of nucleated cell counts. Measured with immunoSEQ multiplex PCR; TCRdb has only the in-frame clones, and not every one. The DNA gave D and trimming, while V, J and clone size come from that table. The sample lists 57,000 or so clones, 76% occurring once. This clonotype originated in a man aged 50 to 60 with active or convalescent COVID-19. V is TRBV11-2 and J is TRBJ2-2, with 7 positions matching TRBD2. Sequenced material: peripheral blood. The CDR3 loop is CASSPLTSRTGELFF. The CDR3 nucleotides read TGTGCCAGCAGCCCCCTGACTAGCCGGACCGGGGAGCTGTTTTTT.